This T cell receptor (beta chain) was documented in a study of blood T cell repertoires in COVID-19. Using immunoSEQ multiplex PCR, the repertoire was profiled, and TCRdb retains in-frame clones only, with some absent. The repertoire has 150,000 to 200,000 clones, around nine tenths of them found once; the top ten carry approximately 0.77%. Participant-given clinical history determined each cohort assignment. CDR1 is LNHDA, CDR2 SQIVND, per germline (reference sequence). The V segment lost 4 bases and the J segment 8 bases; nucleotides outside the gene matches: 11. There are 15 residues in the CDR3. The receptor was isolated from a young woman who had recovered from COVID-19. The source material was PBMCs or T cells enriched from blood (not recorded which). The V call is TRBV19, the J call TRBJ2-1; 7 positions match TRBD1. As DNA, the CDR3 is TGTGCCAGTAGTACCCGGTGGGTAGGGGGCGATGAGCAGTTCTTC. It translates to CASSTRWVGGDEQFF.